This entry lists 25 T cell receptor beta chains sequenced from one sample in a study of T-cell memory formation after mild COVID-19. TCRdb reprocessed the 5' RACE reads with MiXCR, giving one entry per CDR3 protein. The repertoire has 120,000 or so distinct CDR3 sequences, approximately 5.9% of them found once; the top ten carry 2% to 2.5%. The specimen sequenced was PBMCs or a T cell subset sorted from them (not recorded which). The receptor set was obtained from an adult woman who had mild COVID-19 (a few samples of this study predate the infection). Cell type and time point are not known.

This clonotype has more than one count but fewer than ten. The chain uses TRBV12-3 or TRBV12-4 and TRBJ2-1; 8 bases agree with TRBD2. Trimming cost V 1 base and J 9 bases; bases outside gene matches: 8. The CDR3 is 15 residues long. Here the CDR3 reads CASSLGSSGSSEQFF. The CDR3 region has the DNA TGTGCCAGCAGTTTAGGGTCCAGCGGGAGTTCTGAGCAGTTCTTC.

This clonotype was recorded many times. The CDR3 nucleotides are TGCGCCAGCGCCGTACAGGGGAATACTGAAGCTTTCTTT. The encoded protein is CASAVQGNTEAFF. The chain employs TRBV5-1 and TRBJ1-1, with 7 bases fitting TRBD1. With V trimmed by 7 bases and J by 5 bases, 8 bases remained unmatched. Germline-derived CDR1 and CDR2 are SGHRS and YFSETQ. The CDR3 contains 13 residues.

This clonotype has only a few counts. V usage is TRBV29-1 and J usage is TRBJ2-2; 15 positions agree with TRBD2. The CDR3 is 17 residues long. The V gene's germline CDR1 is SQVTM and CDR2 ANQGSEA. Germline trimming cut 7 bases from V and 2 bases from J; bases unmatched to any gene: 8. The CDR3 protein is CSAGLAGGGGNTGELFF. CDR3 bases: TGCAGCGCGGGACTAGCGGGAGGTGGGGGCAACACCGGGGAGCTGTTTTTT.

This clonotype has a count of ten or more. The genes are TRBV4-1 and TRBJ2-1, with TRBD2 matching over 11 bases. Trimming cost V 0 bases and J 10 bases; bases outside gene matches: 5. Germline V lookup: CDR1 MGHRA, CDR2 YSYEKL. CDR3 length: 15 residues. The CDR3 nucleotides read TGCGCCAGCAGCCAAGATAGCGGGGGGGCCCGAGAGCAGTTCTTC. Encoded protein: CASSQDSGGAREQFF.

This rearrangement joins TRBV5-1 to TRBJ1-2, with D uncertain. The length of the CDR3 is 13 residues. Germline V gene data show CDR1 as SGHRS and CDR2 as YFSETQ. V was shortened by 0 bases and J by 8 bases, with 11 bases between the two germline ends. Here the CDR3 reads CASSLEWGAGYTF. The CDR3 coding sequence is TGCGCCAGCAGCTTGGAGTGGGGTGCAGGCTACACCTTC.

This clonotype was recorded at least ten times. This chain uses TRBV7-3 with TRBJ2-2; D possibly corresponds to TRBD1 (5 bases). The CDR3 has 13 amino acids. CDR1 is SGHTA, CDR2 FQGTGA, per germline. Deletions cut 5 bases from V and 7 bases from J, with 11 bases between. Here the CDR3 reads CASSGPRGGELFF. The CDR3 region has the DNA TGTGCCAGCAGCGGACCTAGGGGCGGGGAGCTGTTTTTT. The variable domain in full, with the rest retrieved from reference TRBV7-3 and TRBJ2-2, is GAGVSQTPSNKVTEKGKYVELRCDPISGHTALYWYRQSLGQGPEFLIYFQGTGAADDSGLPNDRFFAVRPEGSVSTLKIQRTERGDSAVYLCASSGPRGGELFFGEGSRLTVL.

V and J are TRBV6-5 and TRBJ2-6, with a possible D match to TRBD2 (6 bases). The length of the CDR3 is 15 residues. Germline V gene sequence: CDR1 MNHEY, CDR2 SVGAGI. V dropped 3 bases and J dropped 3 bases, with 9 bases sitting between them. CDR3 residues: CASSYSGDGANVLTF. The DNA for the CDR3 is TGTGCCAGCAGTTATTCGGGGGATGGGGCCAACGTCCTGACTTTC.

The chain uses TRBV7-2 and TRBJ2-2; the match to TRBD1 covers 10 bases. The CDR3 spans 16 residues. With V trimmed by 0 bases and J by 6 bases, 4 bases remained unmatched. Per germline, CDR1 SGHTA and CDR2 FQGNSA. This CDR3 reads CASSLAGTGVAGELFF. CDR3 bases: TGTGCCAGCAGCTTAGCCGGGACAGGGGTCGCCGGGGAGCTGTTTTTT.

This rearrangement joins TRBV9 to TRBJ2-7; 11 bases are a match to TRBD1. Per the germline V gene, CDR1 is SGDLS and CDR2 is YYNGEE. CDR3 length equals 15 residues. J lost 4 bases, V lost 4 bases, and 7 bases had no gene match. The DNA for the CDR3 is TGTGCCAGCAGCCCAGGACAGGGGGCCAAGTACGAGCAGTACTTC. It is translated as CASSPGQGAKYEQYF.

This clonotype was counted between two and nine times. CDR3 nucleotides: TGTGCCAGCAGTTCGAACCGAGATTTTACCTACGAGCAGTACTTC. Amino acids: CASSSNRDFTYEQYF. This rearrangement joins TRBV6-5 to TRBJ2-7; D is unclear. The CDR3 is 15 residues long. The germline V gene has CDR1 MNHEY and CDR2 SVGAGI. Trimming took 4 bases from V and 2 from J, leaving 15 bases between them.

The table lists this clonotype with many counts. This chain links TRBV12-3 or TRBV12-4 with TRBJ2-2; 8 bases fit TRBD2. The CDR3 spans 14 residues. The J segment lost 5 bases and the V segment lost 5 bases, leaving 4 bases of the junction unmatched. In DNA form, the CDR3 reads TGTGCCAGCAGTCGCGGGAGGCAAACCGGGGAGCTGTTTTTT. This gives the protein CASSRGRQTGELFF.

This clonotype was detected many times. The chain is built from TRBV12-3 or TRBV12-4 and TRBJ2-3, with 10 bases aligning to TRBD2. This CDR3 has 12 amino acids. J gave up 10 bases and V 5 bases, and 3 bases lay outside the gene matches. CDR3 in amino acids: CASSPTSGAQYF. CDR3 bases: TGTGCCAGCAGTCCAACTAGCGGGGCGCAGTATTTT.

The gene calls are TRBV3-1 and TRBJ2-1, with TRBD2 identical over 11 bases. CDR3 length equals 16 residues. J was trimmed by 5 bases and V by 6 bases; bases with no gene match: 9. Germline CDR1 LGHDT, CDR2 YNNKEL (reference sequence). CDR3 sequence: CASSLFLAGGDNEQFF. The CDR3 region has the DNA TGTGCCAGCAGTCTATTCCTAGCGGGAGGAGACAATGAGCAGTTCTTC.

The table lists this clonotype with a few counts. The chain uses TRBV19 and TRBJ1-2; TRBD1 matches 7 bases. This CDR3 spans 14 amino acids. V lost 6 bases and J lost 4; bases outside the gene matches: 8. Germline V gives CDR1 LNHDA, CDR2 SQIVND (reference sequence). CDR3 protein: CASRPRRDSYGYTF. The CDR3 DNA reads TGTGCCAGTAGACCACGAAGGGACAGCTATGGCTACACCTTC.

This rearrangement joins TRBV11-2 to TRBJ2-7; perhaps TRBD2 as D (7 bases). V was pared by 6 bases and J by 4 bases, with 19 bases between. The germline V gene encodes CDR1 SGHAT and CDR2 FQNNGV. This CDR3 comprises 15 residues. CDR3 sequence reads: CASRSLATGGYEQYF. CDR3 coding DNA: TGTGCCAGCAGATCACTAGCGACAGGAGGTTACGAGCAGTACTTC.

The rearrangement uses TRBV7-9 and TRBJ2-7, with 9 bases identical to TRBD2. The CDR3 has 12 amino acids. Per germline, CDR1 SEHNR and CDR2 FQNEAQ (reference sequence). The J segment lost 12 bases and the V segment lost 1 base, leaving 4 bases of the junction unmatched. CDR3 region: CASSLETSGAYF. The CDR3, as DNA: TGTGCCAGCAGCTTAGAGACTAGCGGCGCGTACTTC. Together with reference TRBV7-9 and TRBJ2-7, the CDR3 gives the full variable domain: DTGVSQNPRHKITKRGQNVTFRCDPISEHNRLYWYRQTLGQGPEFLTYFQNEAQLEKSRLLSDRFSAERPKGSFSTLEIQRTEQGDSAMYLCASSLETSGAYFGPGTRLTVT.

A few counts support this clonotype. The chain joins TRBV4-1 to TRBJ2-2; weak D call: TRBD2 (5 bases). The V and J ends lost 7 bases and 6 bases respectively, with 12 bases between them. CDR3 length equals 13 residues. Germline V gene data show CDR1 as MGHRA and CDR2 as YSYEKL. The CDR3 sequence: CASKHRGAGELFF. The CDR3 DNA reads as TGCGCCAGCAAGCATCGGGGAGCCGGGGAGCTGTTTTTT.

The chain is built from TRBV10-3 and TRBJ2-2; 7 bases map to TRBD1. The CDR3 spans 13 residues. The germline gives CDR1 ENHRY, CDR2 SYGVKD. V trimming: 6 bases; J trimming: 4 bases; junction bases outside the gene matches: 2. In DNA form, the CDR3 reads TGTGCCATCAGGGCAGGGGGCACCGGGGAGCTGTTTTTT. It codes for CAIRAGGTGELFF.

This clonotype was found many times. Here the CDR3 reads CATSDPNTGELFF. The CDR3 nucleotides are TGTGCCACCAGTGACCCTAACACCGGGGAGCTGTTTTTT. V gene TRBV24-1 combines with J gene TRBJ2-2, with no clear D. V was trimmed by 4 bases and J by 2 bases, leaving 4 bases between them. This CDR3 has 13 residues. The V gene's germline CDR1 is KGHDR and CDR2 SFDVKD.

The rearrangement links TRBV29-1 to TRBJ1-6, with 10 bases identical to TRBD1. Germline lookup yields CDR1 SQVTM and CDR2 ANQGSEA. This CDR3 has 13 residues. V lost 4 bases, J lost 8 bases, and 2 bases stayed unmatched. The CDR3: CSVGDRGYSPLHF. CDR3 sequence (DNA): TGCAGCGTTGGGGACAGGGGCTATTCACCCCTCCACTTT. Filled out from reference TRBV29-1 and TRBJ1-6, the complete variable domain reads SAVISQKPSRDICQRGTSLTIQCQVDSQVTMMFWYRQQPGQSLTLIATANQGSEATYESGFVIDKFPISRPNLTFSTLTVSNMSPEDSSIYLCSVGDRGYSPLHFGNGTRLTVT.

This clonotype was found a few times. The V and J genes are TRBV7-8 and TRBJ2-4; D is undetermined. Trimming stripped 0 bases from V and 0 bases from J, with 12 bases between. The CDR3 is 17 amino acids. Germline CDR1 reads SGHVS; CDR2 reads FQNEAQ. The CDR3 nucleotides are TGTGCCAGCAGCTTAGCGCGTTACCACGGAGCCAAAAACATTCAGTACTTC. Its protein is CASSLARYHGAKNIQYF.

This clonotype has a count of ten or more. The chain uses TRBV29-1 and TRBJ1-2; 9 nucleotides match TRBD1. The CDR3 contains 15 residues. Germline CDR1 SQVTM, CDR2 ANQGSEA. Germline trimming cut 3 bases from V and 5 bases from J; bases unmatched to any gene: 10. As DNA, the CDR3 is TGCAGCGTTGAGGGGACAGGGCGAACTGATTATGGCTACACCTTC. This codes for CSVEGTGRTDYGYTF.

In this sample, this clonotype turned up many times. The rearrangement joins TRBV24-1 to TRBJ2-5; D is possibly TRBD1 or TRBD2 (5 bases each). Between the trimmed V and J ends, which lost 3 bases and 1 base, there was a span of 11 bases. This CDR3 is 15 amino acids long. Germline V lookup: CDR1 KGHDR, CDR2 SFDVKD. CDR3 region: CATSDRGRFQETQYF. In DNA form, the CDR3 reads TGTGCCACCAGTGATCGGGGACGTTTCCAAGAGACCCAGTACTTC.

In DNA form, the CDR3 reads TGTGCCAGCAGCTCCGGGACAGAGCTTCGGGCCCAAGAGACCCAGTACTTC. The encoded protein is CASSSGTELRAQETQYF. The chain combines TRBV11-2 with TRBJ2-5; TRBD1 matches 7 bases. V was pared by 4 bases and J by 1 base, with 12 bases of the junction left unmatched. This CDR3 region has 17 residues. Germline V gene sequence: CDR1 SGHAT, CDR2 FQNNGV.

A few counts support this clonotype. The chain employs TRBV14 and TRBJ2-2; the D call may be TRBD1 or TRBD2 (5 bases each). The ends were cut back, 4 bases at V and 1 base at J, with 19 bases in the middle. The CDR3 is made up of 18 amino acids. The germline CDR1 and CDR2 sequences are SGHDN and FVKESK. The CDR3 is CASSLPRGAALNTGELFF. CDR3 sequence (DNA): TGTGCCAGCAGCCTCCCAAGGGGAGCGGCTCTGAACACCGGGGAGCTGTTTTTT.